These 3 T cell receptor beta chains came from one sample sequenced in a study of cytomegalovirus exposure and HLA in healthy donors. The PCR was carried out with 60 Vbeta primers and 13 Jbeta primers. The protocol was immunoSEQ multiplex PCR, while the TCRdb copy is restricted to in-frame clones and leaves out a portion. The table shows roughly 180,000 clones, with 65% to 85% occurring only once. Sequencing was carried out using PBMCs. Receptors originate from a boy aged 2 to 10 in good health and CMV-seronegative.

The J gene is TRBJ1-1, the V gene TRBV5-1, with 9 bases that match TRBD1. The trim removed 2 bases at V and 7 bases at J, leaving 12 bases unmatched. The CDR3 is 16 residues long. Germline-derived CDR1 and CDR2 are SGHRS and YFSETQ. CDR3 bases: TGCGCCAGCAGCTTAATACAGGGGGCTTCGGGAGGTGAAGCTTTCTTT. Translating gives CASSLIQGASGGEAFF.

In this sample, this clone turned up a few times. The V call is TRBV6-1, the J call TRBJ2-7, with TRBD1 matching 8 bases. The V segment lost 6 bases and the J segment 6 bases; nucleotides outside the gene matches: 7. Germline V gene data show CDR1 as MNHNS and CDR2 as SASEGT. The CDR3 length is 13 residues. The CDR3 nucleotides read TGTGCCAGCAGCTCGGACAGGGTAGGCGAGCAGTACGTC. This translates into CASSSDRVGEQYV.

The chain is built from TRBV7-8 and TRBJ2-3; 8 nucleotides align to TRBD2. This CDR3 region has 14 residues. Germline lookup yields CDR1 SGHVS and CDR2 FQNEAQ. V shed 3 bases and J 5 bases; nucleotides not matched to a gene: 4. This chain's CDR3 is CASSFYGGGDTQYF. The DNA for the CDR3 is TGTGCCAGCAGCTTTTACGGGGGGGGAGATACGCAGTATTTT.